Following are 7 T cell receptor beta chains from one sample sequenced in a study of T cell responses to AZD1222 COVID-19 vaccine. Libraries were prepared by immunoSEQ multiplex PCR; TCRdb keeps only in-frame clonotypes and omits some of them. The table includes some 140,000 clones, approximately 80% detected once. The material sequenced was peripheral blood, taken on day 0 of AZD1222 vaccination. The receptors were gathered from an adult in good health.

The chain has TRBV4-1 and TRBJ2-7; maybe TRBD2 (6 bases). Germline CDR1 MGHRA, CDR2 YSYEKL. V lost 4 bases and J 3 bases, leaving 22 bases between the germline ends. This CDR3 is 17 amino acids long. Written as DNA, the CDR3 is TGCGCCAGCAGCCTCCGCAGGGAGGACCTGGGGGTCTACGAGCAGTACTTC. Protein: CASSLRREDLGVYEQYF.

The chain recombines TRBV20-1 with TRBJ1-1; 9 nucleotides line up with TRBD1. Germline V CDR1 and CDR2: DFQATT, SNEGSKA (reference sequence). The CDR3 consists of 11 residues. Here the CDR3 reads CGTGLNTEAFF. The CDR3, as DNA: TGCGGGACAGGGCTGAACACTGAAGCTTTCTTT.

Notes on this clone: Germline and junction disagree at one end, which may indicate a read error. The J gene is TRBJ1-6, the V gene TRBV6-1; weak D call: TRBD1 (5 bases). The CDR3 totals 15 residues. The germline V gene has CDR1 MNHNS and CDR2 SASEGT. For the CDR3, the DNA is TGTGCCAGCATTGAACCAGGGACGTTCAATTCACCCCTCCACTTT. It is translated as CASIEPGTFNSPLHF.

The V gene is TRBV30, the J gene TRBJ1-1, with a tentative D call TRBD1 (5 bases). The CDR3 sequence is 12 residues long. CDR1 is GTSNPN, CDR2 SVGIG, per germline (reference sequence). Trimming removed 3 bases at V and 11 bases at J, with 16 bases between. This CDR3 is CAWRGGTWVAFF. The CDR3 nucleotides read TGTGCCTGGAGGGGGGGGACGTGGGTGGCTTTCTTT.

In DNA form, the CDR3 reads TGTGCCAGCACCCTGGGGTTGGTTCCCACTAACTATGGCTACACCTTC. It yields the protein CASTLGLVPTNYGYTF. The gene calls are TRBV3-1 (or the pseudogene TRBV3-2) and TRBJ1-2; D is ambiguous. The germline V gene has CDR1 LGHDT and CDR2 YNNKEL (reference sequence). Trimming removed 7 bases at V and 0 bases at J, with 18 bases between. This CDR3 is built from 16 residues.

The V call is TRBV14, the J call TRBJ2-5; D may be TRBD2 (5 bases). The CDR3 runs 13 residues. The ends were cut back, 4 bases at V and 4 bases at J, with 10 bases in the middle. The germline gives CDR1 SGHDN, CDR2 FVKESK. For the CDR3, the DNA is TGTGCCAGCAGCCCGGGAAGAGGAGAGACCCAGTACTTC. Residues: CASSPGRGETQYF. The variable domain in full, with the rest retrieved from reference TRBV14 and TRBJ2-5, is EAGVTQFPSHSVIEKGQTVTLRCDPISGHDNLYWYRRVMGKEIKFLLHFVKESKQDESGMPNNRFLAERTGGTYSTLKVQPAELEDSGVYFCASSPGRGETQYFGPGTRLLVL.

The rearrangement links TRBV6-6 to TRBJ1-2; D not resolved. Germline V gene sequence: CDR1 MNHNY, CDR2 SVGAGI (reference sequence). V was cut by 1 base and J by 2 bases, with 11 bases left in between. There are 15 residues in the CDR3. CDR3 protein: CASSYWPGGNYGYTF. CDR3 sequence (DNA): TGTGCCAGCAGTTACTGGCCCGGTGGGAACTATGGCTACACCTTC.